This TCR beta chain came from a study of tumor-infiltrating lymphocytes in primary liver carcinoma. Study summary: All patients had surgically resected primary liver carcinoma.

As to this clonotype: Its specificity is not known. The junction differs from germline at one of its ends, possibly a read error.

Extraction also yielded germline DNA, while blood RNA was obtained from unsorted whole blood. The collection of four milliliters of peripheral blood preceded surgery. Using a constant-region primer together with ProtoScript II reverse transcriptase, TCR beta cDNA was made from about 500 ng of total RNA. Slightly modified ARM-PCR, run as three nested multiplex PCR rounds, produced the TCR beta libraries. Both of the initial two PCR rounds ran for about 9 cycles and employed TRBV1-TRBV30 forward primers alongside a C-beta reverse primer. MiXCR, run by TCRdb on the multiplex PCR reads, gives a single entry per CDR3 protein. Of fewer than 400,000 distinct CDR3 sequences in the sample, 60% to 80% were seen once. The study's findings and limits: The study found a significantly higher top-250-clone fraction in tumors than in blood (p = 0.039).

Germline lookup yields CDR1 MNHEY and CDR2 SVGAGI. The CDR3 extends over 16 amino acids. The rearrangement links TRBV6-5 to TRBJ2-1; TRBD2 aligns across 12 bases. The source of this sequence is a man aged 40-49 years with primary liver carcinoma and hepatitis B virus infection. Sequenced input: peripheral blood. In DNA form, the CDR3 reads TGTGCCAGCAGCGGACTAGCGGGAAGCTCCTACGATGAGCAGTTCTTC. Protein product: CASSGLAGSSYDEQFF.